Detailed here is one TCR beta chain. Germline assignment: CDR1 LGHDT and CDR2 YNNKEL (reference sequence). V lost 3 bases to trimming and J lost 2 bases, with 7 bases between them. There are 13 residues in the CDR3. The sample is drawn from a study of blood T cell repertoires in COVID-19. Study-wide background: The United States, Italy and Spain supplied acute and convalescent COVID-19 samples. Sources were T cells, B-cell-depleted T cells, or PBMCs; the material itself was cDNA or gDNA.

The authors' processing: Reference gene primers were amplified, and this amplification served to estimate nucleated cell counts. TCRdb's copy holds only in-frame clones and misses some; the assay was immunoSEQ multiplex PCR. V and J calls and clone size are given by that table; D and trimming were obtained from the DNA. This table holds 30,000 to 40,000 clones, about nine tenths found once. The chain couples TRBV3-1 (or the pseudogene TRBV3-2) to TRBJ2-5; maybe TRBD1 (5 bases). Sequenced input: peripheral blood. The receptor's source is a human donor with active COVID-19. The donor label of this sample is uncertain. Written as DNA, the CDR3 is TGTGCCAGCAGCCATGACAGACAAGAGACCCAGTACTTC. Protein sequence: CASSHDRQETQYF.